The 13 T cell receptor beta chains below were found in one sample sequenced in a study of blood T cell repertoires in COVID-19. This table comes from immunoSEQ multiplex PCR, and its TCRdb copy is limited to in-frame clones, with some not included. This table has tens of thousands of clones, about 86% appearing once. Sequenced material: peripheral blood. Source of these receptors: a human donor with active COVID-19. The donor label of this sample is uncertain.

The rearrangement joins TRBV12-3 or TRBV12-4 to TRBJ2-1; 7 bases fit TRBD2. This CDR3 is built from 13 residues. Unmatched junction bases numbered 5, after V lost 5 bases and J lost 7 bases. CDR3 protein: CASSPSGINEQFF. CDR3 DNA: TGTGCCAGCAGTCCCAGCGGGATTAATGAGCAGTTCTTC.

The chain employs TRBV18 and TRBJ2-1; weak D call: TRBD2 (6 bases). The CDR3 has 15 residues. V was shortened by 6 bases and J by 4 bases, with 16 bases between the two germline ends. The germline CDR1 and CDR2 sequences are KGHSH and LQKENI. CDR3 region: CASSTGGSLYNEQFF. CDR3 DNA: TGTGCCAGCTCGACCGGGGGTAGCCTGTACAATGAGCAGTTCTTC.

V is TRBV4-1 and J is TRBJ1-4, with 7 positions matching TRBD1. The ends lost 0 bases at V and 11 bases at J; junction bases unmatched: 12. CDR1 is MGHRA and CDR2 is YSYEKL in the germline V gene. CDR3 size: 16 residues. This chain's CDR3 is CASSQELRGQTAKLFF. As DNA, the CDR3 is TGCGCCAGCAGCCAAGAGCTGCGGGGACAGACAGCGAAACTGTTTTTT.

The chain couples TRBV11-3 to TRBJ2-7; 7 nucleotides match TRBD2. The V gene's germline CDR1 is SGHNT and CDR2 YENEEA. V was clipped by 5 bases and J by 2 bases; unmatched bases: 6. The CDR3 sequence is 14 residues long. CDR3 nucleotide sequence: TGTGCCAGCAGCGCCGGGGGGACCACCTACGAGCAGTACTTC. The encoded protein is CASSAGGTTYEQYF.

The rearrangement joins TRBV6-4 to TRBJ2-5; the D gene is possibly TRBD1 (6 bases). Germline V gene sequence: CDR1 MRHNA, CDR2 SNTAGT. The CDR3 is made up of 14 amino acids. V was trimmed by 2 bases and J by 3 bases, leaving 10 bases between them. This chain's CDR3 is CASSDRAGEETQYF. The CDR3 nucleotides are TGTGCCAGCAGTGACCGTGCAGGGGAAGAGACCCAGTACTTC.

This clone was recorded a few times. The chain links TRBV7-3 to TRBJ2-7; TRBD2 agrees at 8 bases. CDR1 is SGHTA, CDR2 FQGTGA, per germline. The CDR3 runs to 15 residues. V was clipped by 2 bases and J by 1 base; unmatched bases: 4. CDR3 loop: CASSLERGGSYEQYF. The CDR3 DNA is TGTGCCAGCAGCTTAGAGCGCGGGGGGTCCTACGAGCAGTACTTC.

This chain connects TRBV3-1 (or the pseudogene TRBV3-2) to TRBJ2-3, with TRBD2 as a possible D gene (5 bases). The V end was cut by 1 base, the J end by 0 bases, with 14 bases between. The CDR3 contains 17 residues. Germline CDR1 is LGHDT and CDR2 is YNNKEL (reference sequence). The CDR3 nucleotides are TGTGCCAGCAGCCAAGTGTACAGCGGTACTAGCACAGATACGCAGTATTTT. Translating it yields CASSQVYSGTSTDTQYF.

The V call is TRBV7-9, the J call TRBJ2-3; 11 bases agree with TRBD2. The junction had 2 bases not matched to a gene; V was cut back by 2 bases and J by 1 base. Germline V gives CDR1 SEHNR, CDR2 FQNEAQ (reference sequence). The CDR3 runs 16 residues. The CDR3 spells CASSLTLAGGTDTQYF. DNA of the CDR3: TGTGCCAGCAGCTTAACACTAGCGGGGGGCACAGATACGCAGTATTTT.

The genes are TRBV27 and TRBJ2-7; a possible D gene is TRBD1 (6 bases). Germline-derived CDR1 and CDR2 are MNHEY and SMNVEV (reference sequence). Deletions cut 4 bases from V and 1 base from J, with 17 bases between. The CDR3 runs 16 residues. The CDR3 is CASSSVRQDKSYEQYF. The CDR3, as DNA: TGTGCCAGCAGTTCCGTTCGACAGGACAAATCCTACGAGCAGTACTTC.

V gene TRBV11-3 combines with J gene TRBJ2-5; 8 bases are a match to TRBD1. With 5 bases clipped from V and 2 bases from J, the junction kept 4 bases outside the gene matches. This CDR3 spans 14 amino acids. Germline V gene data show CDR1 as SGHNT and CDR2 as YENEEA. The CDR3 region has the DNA TGTGCCAGCAGCCCCCGGACAGGGCAAGAGACCCAGTACTTC. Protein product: CASSPRTGQETQYF.

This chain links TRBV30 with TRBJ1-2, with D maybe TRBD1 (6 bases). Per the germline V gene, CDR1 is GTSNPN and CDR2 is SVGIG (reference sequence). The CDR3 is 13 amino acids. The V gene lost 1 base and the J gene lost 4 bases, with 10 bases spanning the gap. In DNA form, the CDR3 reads TGTGCCTGGAGTGGTCAACAGGGCTATGGCTACACCTTC. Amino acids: CAWSGQQGYGYTF.

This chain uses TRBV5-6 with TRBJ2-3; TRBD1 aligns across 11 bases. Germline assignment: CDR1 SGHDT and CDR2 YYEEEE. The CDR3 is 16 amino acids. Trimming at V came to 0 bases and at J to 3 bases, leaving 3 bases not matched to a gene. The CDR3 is CASSLVGTGGTDTQYF. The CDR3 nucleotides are TGTGCCAGCAGCTTGGTGGGGACAGGGGGGACAGATACGCAGTATTTT.

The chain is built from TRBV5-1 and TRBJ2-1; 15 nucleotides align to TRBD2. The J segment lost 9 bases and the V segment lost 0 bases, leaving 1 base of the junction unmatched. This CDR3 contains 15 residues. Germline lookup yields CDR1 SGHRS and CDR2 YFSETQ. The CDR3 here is CASSLGTSGRGEQFF. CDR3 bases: TGCGCCAGCAGCTTGGGGACTAGCGGGAGGGGTGAGCAGTTCTTC.